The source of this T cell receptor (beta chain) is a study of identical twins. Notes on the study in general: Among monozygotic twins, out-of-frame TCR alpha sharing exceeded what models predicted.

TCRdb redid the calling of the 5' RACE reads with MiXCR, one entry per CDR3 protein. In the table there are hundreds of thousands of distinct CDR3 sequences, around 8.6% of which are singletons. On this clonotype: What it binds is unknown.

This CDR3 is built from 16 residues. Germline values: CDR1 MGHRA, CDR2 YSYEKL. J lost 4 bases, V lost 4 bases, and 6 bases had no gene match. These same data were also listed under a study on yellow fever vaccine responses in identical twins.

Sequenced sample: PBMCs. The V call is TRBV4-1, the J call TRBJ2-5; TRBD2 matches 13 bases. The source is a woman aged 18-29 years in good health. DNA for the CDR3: TGCGCCAGCAGCCCCAGGACTAGCGGGGGTTCAGAGACCCAGTACTTC. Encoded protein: CASSPRTSGGSETQYF.